The present entry profiles one TCR beta chain with its context. Antigen: not known. CDR1 and CDR2 from the germline V gene are SGHRS and YFSETQ. V was pared by 0 bases and J by 5 bases, with 5 bases of the junction left unmatched. The CDR3 runs 17 residues. A multiplex PCR was run with 60 Vbeta primers and 13 Jbeta primers. Some clones are missing from TCRdb's copy, which holds only in-frame ones; the method was immunoSEQ multiplex PCR. The repertoire has about 150,000 clones, 87% of them found once; the top ten carry more than 4.5%. This record belongs to a study of cytomegalovirus exposure and HLA in healthy donors. Study-wide findings and caveats: Productive status was seen about 90% or about 30% of the time for most TCR beta V segments in an earlier analysis.

This clonotype was obtained from a woman younger than 45 in good health and CMV-seronegative. The rearrangement uses TRBV5-1 and TRBJ2-1, with TRBD2 matching 13 bases. The material sequenced was PBMCs. Here the CDR3 reads CASSLDQLAGGDNEQFF. As DNA, the CDR3 is TGCGCCAGCAGCTTGGACCAACTAGCGGGAGGGGACAATGAGCAGTTCTTC.